Presented here are 15 T cell receptor beta chains from one specimen sequenced in a study of blood T cell repertoires in COVID-19. Here immunoSEQ multiplex PCR was the method, and the copy in TCRdb shows in-frame clones only, minus some. The sample yields some 270,000 clones, about 89% seen once. Sequenced sample: peripheral blood. The source is a man aged 35-49 years with active or convalescent COVID-19.

As regards this clone: The same CDR3 can be traced to other DNA sequences in this sample. The V and J genes are TRBV24-1 and TRBJ1-5; D is uncertain. From germline, CDR1 is KGHDR and CDR2 SFDVKD. V lost 0 bases, J lost 7 bases, and 6 bases lay in between. The CDR3 length is 13 residues. CDR3 nucleotides: TGTGCCACCAGTGATTTGCGCGGACAGCCCCAGCATTTT. The encoded protein is CATSDLRGQPQHF.

V and J are TRBV24-1 and TRBJ1-2, with TRBD1 matching over 7 bases. J gave up 0 bases and V 4 bases, and 4 bases lay outside the gene matches. The V gene's germline CDR1 is KGHDR and CDR2 SFDVKD. This CDR3 spans 15 amino acids. The CDR3 DNA reads as TGTGCCACCAGTGACCCCGGGACAGCTAACTATGGCTACACCTTC. Its protein product is CATSDPGTANYGYTF.

A note on this clone: The same CDR3 arises from other DNA sequences in this sample as well. The V gene is TRBV5-5, the J gene TRBJ2-1; 8 nucleotides align to TRBD1. V trimming: 0 bases; J trimming: 4 bases; junction bases outside the gene matches: 3. Germline V CDR1 and CDR2: SGHKS, YYEKEE (reference sequence). The CDR3 contains 15 residues. DNA for the CDR3: TGTGCCAGCAGCTTGGGGCAGGGGGCGTACAATGAGCAGTTCTTC. It translates to CASSLGQGAYNEQFF.

The chain recombines TRBV7-3 with TRBJ2-2, with D hard to call. Trimming stripped 7 bases from V and 0 bases from J, with 15 bases between. This CDR3 is 16 amino acids long. Germline loops: CDR1 SGHTA, CDR2 FQGTGA. CDR3 in DNA: TGTGCCAGCACCAAACTACGGAAGGCGAACACCGGGGAGCTGTTTTTT. Its protein product is CASTKLRKANTGELFF.

The V and J genes are TRBV18 and TRBJ1-4; 9 positions agree with TRBD1. Germline trimming cut 5 bases from V and 5 bases from J; bases unmatched to any gene: 6. CDR3 length: 15 amino acids. Germline V gene lookup returns CDR1 KGHSH and CDR2 LQKENI. The DNA of the CDR3 is TGTGCCAGCTCAGGGCCGGGACAGGGAAATGAAAAACTGTTTTTT. Encoded protein: CASSGPGQGNEKLFF.

This clone was recorded a few times. CDR3 DNA: TGTGCCTGGAGAGAGACATCGTCCTACGAGCAGTACTTC. Amino acid sequence: CAWRETSSYEQYF. V is TRBV30 and J is TRBJ2-7; D call uncertain. Germline CDR1 GTSNPN, CDR2 SVGIG (reference sequence). Trimming pared 3 bases from V and 1 base from J, leaving 10 bases between. This CDR3 comprises 13 residues.

The rearrangement uses TRBV6-5 and TRBJ1-3; a possible D gene is TRBD1 (6 bases). The V end lost 4 bases, the J end lost 16 bases, and 20 bases lay between the germline ends. The CDR3 consists of 13 residues. Germline values: CDR1 MNHEY, CDR2 SVGAGI. The CDR3 is CASSSASLGQTYF. CDR3 DNA: TGTGCCAGCAGTTCCGCCTCCCTAGGACAGACTTATTTT.

The rearrangement uses TRBV10-2 and TRBJ2-1; D unresolved. The V and J ends lost 5 bases and 7 bases respectively, with 9 bases between them. This CDR3 spans 12 amino acids. Germline CDR1 is WSHSY and CDR2 is SAAADI. In DNA form, the CDR3 reads TGCGCCAGCAGTCGTCCGTTGAATGAGCAGTTCTTC. Its protein is CASSRPLNEQFF.

The V and J genes are TRBV3-1 (or the pseudogene TRBV3-2) and TRBJ1-2; D is uncertain. This CDR3 region has 13 residues. Deletions cut 0 bases from V and 3 bases from J, with 5 bases between. Germline V lookup: CDR1 LGHDT, CDR2 YNNKEL (reference sequence). The CDR3 DNA is TGTGCCAGCAGCCAAGACTTTTACTATGGCTACACCTTC. Its translation is CASSQDFYYGYTF.

This clone was seen once. This sequence joins TRBV24-1 and TRBJ1-4; the D is unclear. The CDR3 totals 15 residues. Trimming pared 4 bases from V and 8 bases from J, leaving 16 bases between. Germline CDR1 KGHDR, CDR2 SFDVKD. The CDR3: CATSEPDGGEEKLFF. The CDR3 DNA is TGTGCCACCAGTGAACCGGACGGAGGAGAGGAAAAACTGTTTTTT.

This clone has more than one count but fewer than ten. CDR3 sequence (DNA): TGTGCCAGCAGCCAAGACAGGGCGAACACCGGGGAGCTGTTTTTT. Protein: CASSQDRANTGELFF. The J gene is TRBJ2-2, the V gene TRBV4-2, with D perhaps TRBD1 (5 bases). CDR3 length: 15 amino acids. Trimming took off 0 bases at V and 0 bases at J, with 5 bases between the two ends. Germline CDR1 LGHNA, CDR2 YNFKEQ.

The rearrangement joins TRBV27 to TRBJ1-2; 9 bases are a match to TRBD1. Germline V gene lookup returns CDR1 MNHEY and CDR2 SMNVEV (reference sequence). With 3 bases clipped from V and 6 bases from J, the junction kept 2 bases outside the gene matches. The CDR3 is 13 residues long. The CDR3 loop reads CASSLGTGHGYTF. As DNA, the CDR3 is TGTGCCAGCAGTTTGGGGACAGGGCATGGCTACACCTTC.

A few counts support this clone. The chain links TRBV2 to TRBJ2-3; 12 bases are a match to TRBD2. With 5 bases clipped from V and 4 bases from J, the junction kept 7 bases outside the gene matches. The germline V gene encodes CDR1 SNHLY and CDR2 FYNNEI. CDR3 length equals 16 residues. The DNA for the CDR3 is TGTGCCAGCAGTTGGGTTCTAGCGGGAGGGGCAGATACGCAGTATTTT. It translates to CASSWVLAGGADTQYF.

The chain employs TRBV11-3 and TRBJ2-5; 7 bases fit TRBD1. J was trimmed by 5 bases and V by 5 bases; bases with no gene match: 8. The CDR3 consists of 14 residues. Germline V gene data show CDR1 as SGHNT and CDR2 as YENEEA. CDR3 residues: CASSPTGTAETQYF. Written as DNA, the CDR3 is TGTGCCAGCAGCCCCACCGGGACAGCCGAGACCCAGTACTTC.

The CDR3 loop reads CASVQGQTNEKLFF. The CDR3 coding sequence is TGTGCCAGCGTACAGGGACAAACTAATGAAAAACTGTTTTTT. This rearrangement joins TRBV28 to TRBJ1-4, with D perhaps matching TRBD1 (6 bases). CDR3 length: 14 residues. Trimming stripped 8 bases from V and 1 base from J, with 11 bases between. Germline values: CDR1 MDHEN, CDR2 SYDVKM.